Below, 9 T cell receptor beta chains from the same sample are listed, as sequenced in a study of PD-1 blockade in classical Hodgkin lymphoma. The assay was immunoSEQ multiplex PCR, and TCRdb's table has in-frame clones only and misses some. The sample consists of under 40,000 clones, 77% of them appearing once. Noted time point: cycle 4 day 1 (C4D1), after 6 weeks of nivolumab. All patients relapsed after autologous stem cell transplantation, and brentuximab vedotin exposure varied. The sequencing used peripheral blood mononuclear cells (PBMCs), collected before the fourth cycle of nivolumab. The receptors here all came from a human donor with classical Hodgkin lymphoma.

The chain couples TRBV7-9 to TRBJ2-7, with no clear D. CDR3 length: 16 amino acids. V lost 5 bases to trimming and J lost 0 bases, with 17 bases between them. The germline V gene encodes CDR1 SEHNR and CDR2 FQNEAQ (reference sequence). As DNA, the CDR3 is TGTGCCAGCAGCATCTCCCTGGGTTTGAGCTCCTACGAGCAGTACTTC. Its translation is CASSISLGLSSYEQYF.

V gene TRBV7-9 combines with J gene TRBJ1-5; D is uncertain. The germline gives CDR1 SEHNR, CDR2 FQNEAQ (reference sequence). V was trimmed by 5 bases and J by 7 bases, leaving 15 bases between them. The CDR3 is 14 amino acids. The CDR3 reads CASSRDGGIQPQHF. DNA for the CDR3: TGTGCCAGCAGCAGAGATGGTGGTATACAGCCCCAGCATTTT.

The J gene is TRBJ2-1, the V gene TRBV4-2; 8 nucleotides line up with TRBD1. Germline-derived CDR1 and CDR2 are LGHNA and YNFKEQ. The CDR3 runs to 14 residues. J was trimmed by 5 bases and V by 4 bases; bases with no gene match: 4. The CDR3 nucleotides are TGTGCCAGCAGCCCGAGGACAGGGAACAATGAGCAGTTCTTC. This codes for CASSPRTGNNEQFF.

The chain recombines TRBV5-4 with TRBJ1-4; D call uncertain. The CDR3 extends over 14 amino acids. Trimming stripped 0 bases from V and 5 bases from J, with 8 bases between. Germline-derived CDR1 and CDR2 are SGHNT and YYREEE (reference sequence). CDR3: CASSLGRANEKLFF. CDR3 nucleotide sequence: TGTGCCAGCAGCTTGGGCAGAGCAAATGAAAAACTGTTTTTT.

V gene TRBV18 combines with J gene TRBJ1-2; D is ambiguous. Germline loops: CDR1 KGHSH, CDR2 LQKENI. CDR3 length: 16 residues. V lost 2 bases and J lost 4, with 17 bases in between. This chain's CDR3 is CASSPETLGYGYGYTF. The CDR3 nucleotides are TGTGCCAGCTCACCAGAAACACTTGGGTACGGCTATGGCTACACCTTC.

This sequence joins TRBV5-1 and TRBJ1-4; 12 bases map to TRBD1. CDR3 length equals 15 residues. With 6 bases clipped from V and 7 bases from J, the junction kept 7 bases outside the gene matches. CDR1 is SGHRS and CDR2 is YFSETQ in the germline V gene. CDR3 sequence (DNA): TGCGCCAGCACCCGGGGACAGGGGGCCGGTGAAAAACTGTTTTTT. It encodes CASTRGQGAGEKLFF.

This clone is medium-sized within its sample. V gene TRBV7-9 combines with J gene TRBJ1-1; D perhaps matches TRBD1 (5 bases). Germline V gives CDR1 SEHNR, CDR2 FQNEAQ (reference sequence). Trimming stripped 5 bases from V and 1 base from J, with 11 bases between. The CDR3 extends over 14 amino acids. CDR3 coding DNA: TGTGCCAGCAGCCCCATGGGGCGGAACACTGAAGCTTTCTTT. Its translation is CASSPMGRNTEAFF.

About this clone: Other DNA sequences in this sample translate to the same CDR3. V gene TRBV6-5 combines with J gene TRBJ2-6; D not resolved. The germline V gene encodes CDR1 MNHEY and CDR2 SVGAGI. Trimming removed 0 bases at V and 0 bases at J, with 0 bases between. The CDR3 is made up of 14 amino acids. Here the CDR3 reads CASSYSSGANVLTF. The DNA for the CDR3 is TGTGCCAGCAGTTACTCCTCTGGGGCCAACGTCCTGACTTTC.

This chain uses TRBV5-1 with TRBJ2-5, with D perhaps assigned TRBD1 or TRBD2 (6 bases each). The V end was cut by 1 base, the J end by 2 bases, with 12 bases between. Germline CDR1 reads SGHRS; CDR2 reads YFSETQ. CDR3 length: 15 amino acids. The CDR3 nucleotides read TGCGCCAGCAGCTTGTACGGGGGCCCGCAAGAGACCCAGTACTTC. Its protein product is CASSLYGGPQETQYF.